This T cell receptor (beta chain) was recorded in a study of T cell responses to AZD1222 COVID-19 vaccine. Study conclusions and caveats: Recipients of AZD1222 seropositive at baseline numbered only 6 or 7. Donors skewed white British and female; clonal diversity was possibly underestimated. A reported finding is that nearly half of spike-specific TCRs target unmutated variant regions. Increases in Spike-specific TCR breadth and depth were seen after two AZD1222 doses.

Note on this clone: Its cognate antigen is unknown.

The trim removed 2 bases at V and 6 bases at J, leaving 5 bases unmatched. CDR1 is LNHNV, CDR2 YYDKDF, per germline (reference sequence). This CDR3 comprises 16 residues. Method: immunoSEQ multiplex PCR; TCRdb's copy keeps in-frame clones and lacks some. The sample holds under 200,000 clones, 88% seen once. Sequenced material: peripheral blood, taken 28 days after the second AZD1222 dose. The TCR sequence derives from an adult who received the AZD1222 COVID-19 vaccine. The chain recombines TRBV15 with TRBJ2-1, with 12 bases aligning to TRBD1. CDR3: CATSRPGQGAVNEQFF. The CDR3 DNA is TGTGCCACCAGCAGACCGGGACAGGGGGCAGTCAATGAGCAGTTCTTC.